This T cell receptor beta chain was found in a study of spatial heterogeneity in lung cancer. This clonotype was recorded many times. The CDR3 covers 14 residues. V dropped 3 bases and J dropped 3 bases, with 8 bases sitting between them. Germline V gene sequence: CDR1 SEHNR, CDR2 FQNEAQ (reference sequence). Time point indicated: sample taken at primary tumor resection. The sequenced material consisted of unsorted whole RNA from tumor, nontumor lung or frozen PBMC. TCRdb redid the calling of the 5' RACE reads with MiXCR, one entry per CDR3 protein. The top ten clones hold around 28% of a sample with fewer than 25,000 distinct CDR3 sequences, approximately 3% of them seen once.

The sequence was collected from a female donor with early-stage non-small cell lung cancer. The sequencing used PBMCs, collected at surgery. The chain links TRBV7-9 to TRBJ1-4, with D hard to call. The CDR3 region is CASSFGTSNEKLFF. As DNA, the CDR3 is TGTGCCAGCAGCTTCGGTACCTCTAATGAAAAACTGTTTTTT. Drawing the rest from reference TRBV7-9 and TRBJ1-4, the complete variable domain is DTGVSQNPRHKITKRGQNVTFRCDPISEHNRLYWYRQTLGQGPEFLTYFQNEAQLEKSRLLSDRFSAERPKGSFSTLEIQRTEQGDSAMYLCASSFGTSNEKLFFGSGTQLSVL.